Following are 29 T cell receptor beta chains from one sample sequenced in a study of CD8 T cells in ankylosing spondylitis. MiXCR was run by TCRdb on the 5' RACE reads, yielding one entry per CDR3 protein. The sample includes approximately 300,000 distinct CDR3 sequences, roughly 20% seen only once; the top ten take about 3.7%. Sequences were obtained from blood, either unsorted or a sorted T cell fraction (not recorded which). The source of these receptors is a female donor with ankylosing spondylitis or in good health (not recorded which).

This chain connects TRBV20-1 to TRBJ2-7; D is undetermined. This CDR3 comprises 12 residues. Looked up from germline, CDR1 is DFQATT and CDR2 is SNEGSKA (reference sequence). V shed 5 bases and J shed 2 bases, with 10 bases lying between them. CDR3 protein: CSALPTPYEQYF. Here the CDR3 DNA reads TGCAGTGCTCTCCCGACTCCCTACGAGCAGTACTTC.

V gene TRBV29-1 combines with J gene TRBJ2-5, with TRBD1 matching 7 bases. With 3 bases clipped from V and 2 bases from J, the junction kept 6 bases outside the gene matches. Germline CDR1 reads SQVTM; CDR2 reads ANQGSEA. The CDR3 covers 14 residues. The CDR3 DNA is TGCAGCGTTGATATTCTGGGACAGCAAGAGACCCAGTACTTC. This gives the protein CSVDILGQQETQYF.

This clonotype was seen a handful of times. V is TRBV13 and J is TRBJ2-7, with 9 bases identical to TRBD1. Germline lookup yields CDR1 PRHDT and CDR2 FYEKMQ (reference sequence). The CDR3 covers 15 residues. V trimming: 4 bases; J trimming: 3 bases; junction bases outside the gene matches: 7. In DNA, the CDR3 is TGTGCCAGCAGCTCGGGGGACAGGGCCCTCTACGAGCAGTACTTC. This gives the protein CASSSGDRALYEQYF.

The rearrangement uses TRBV6-1 and TRBJ1-2, with D uncertain. Germline loops: CDR1 MNHNS, CDR2 SASEGT. V lost 5 bases and J lost 4, with 14 bases in between. This CDR3 is 14 amino acids long. CDR3 loop: CASSTRVSPYGYTF. The CDR3 region has the DNA TGTGCCAGCAGTACAAGGGTATCCCCCTATGGCTACACCTTC.

J is TRBJ2-5 and V is TRBV7-2; a weak D match, TRBD1 (8 bases). Trimming removed 5 bases from V and 5 bases from J, with 21 bases in between. Germline CDR1 SGHTA, CDR2 FQGNSA. The CDR3 sequence is 16 residues long. Here the CDR3 reads CASSLKRDRSGETQYF. The CDR3 DNA is TGTGCCAGCAGCCTCAAGCGGGACAGGTCGGGGGAGACCCAGTACTTC. The variable domain in full, with the rest retrieved from reference TRBV7-2 and TRBJ2-5, is GAGVSQSPSNKVTEKGKDVELRCDPISGHTALYWYRQSLGQGLEFLIYFQGNSAPDKSGLPSDRFSAERTGGSVSTLTIQRTQQEDSAVYLCASSLKRDRSGETQYFGPGTRLLVL.

This clonotype was recorded a few times. The chain links TRBV20-1 to TRBJ1-5; TRBD1 matches 7 bases. Germline-derived CDR1 and CDR2 are DFQATT and SNEGSKA (reference sequence). V shed 7 bases and J 1 base; nucleotides not matched to a gene: 4. This CDR3 has 13 residues. CDR3 DNA sequence: TGCAGTGTCACGGGACAGAGCAATCAGCCCCAGCATTTT. It encodes CSVTGQSNQPQHF.

Only a few counts were recorded for this clonotype. This chain joins TRBV6-5 and TRBJ1-2, with 11 bases matching TRBD1. From germline, CDR1 is MNHEY and CDR2 SVGAGI. This CDR3 is 17 amino acids long. The V segment lost 4 bases and the J segment 1 base; nucleotides outside the gene matches: 8. The CDR3 region is CASSSTGTGGFNYGYTF. The CDR3 DNA sequence: TGTGCCAGCAGTTCTACCGGGACAGGGGGATTTAACTATGGCTACACCTTC.

This clonotype was detected only a few times. The chain employs TRBV4-3 and TRBJ2-3; D gene ambiguous. CDR3 length: 15 residues. CDR1 LGHNA and CDR2 YSLEER come from the germline V gene. Trimming took 3 bases from V and 3 from J, leaving 13 bases between them. The CDR3 nucleotides read TGCGCCAGCAGCCAGGATCTGGTCAGGACAGATACGCAGTATTTT. Protein product: CASSQDLVRTDTQYF.

The chain links TRBV28 to TRBJ2-5; D gene uncertain. The CDR3 contains 16 residues. Looked up from germline, CDR1 is MDHEN and CDR2 is SYDVKM. The ends were cut back, 1 base at V and 0 bases at J, with 12 bases in the middle. The CDR3 DNA follows: TGTGCCAGCAGTTTATCAAGACGATCGTACCAAGAGACCCAGTACTTC. Encoded protein: CASSLSRRSYQETQYF.

The chain employs TRBV18 and TRBJ2-5; D call uncertain. There are 15 residues in the CDR3. V lost 0 bases, J lost 7 bases, and 15 bases lay in between. Germline V gene lookup returns CDR1 KGHSH and CDR2 LQKENI. The CDR3 spells CASSPPGERLGTQYF. The CDR3 DNA follows: TGTGCCAGCTCACCACCTGGTGAGCGCCTCGGGACCCAGTACTTC.

This clonotype was picked up many times. The chain combines TRBV15 with TRBJ2-1; a weak D match, TRBD2 (5 bases). Germline CDR1 is LNHNV and CDR2 is YYDKDF (reference sequence). This CDR3 spans 16 amino acids. Trimming took 0 bases from V and 1 from J, leaving 10 bases between them. CDR3 sequence: CATSREGSASYNEQFF. CDR3 sequence (DNA): TGTGCCACCAGCAGAGAAGGTAGCGCTTCCTACAATGAGCAGTTCTTC.

The table lists this clonotype with a few counts. The chain is built from TRBV20-1 and TRBJ2-3, with D perhaps given as TRBD1 or TRBD2 (5 bases each). Germline lookup yields CDR1 DFQATT and CDR2 SNEGSKA (reference sequence). V was pared by 3 bases and J by 3 bases, with 13 bases between. The CDR3 length is 14 residues. The CDR3 region is CSASGTYKTDTQYF. The CDR3 coding sequence is TGCAGTGCTAGCGGGACCTACAAAACAGATACGCAGTATTTT.

The chain combines TRBV5-5 with TRBJ1-1; D not resolved. Deletions cut 0 bases from V and 0 bases from J, with 6 bases between. Germline V lookup: CDR1 SGHKS, CDR2 YYEKEE (reference sequence). This CDR3 spans 14 amino acids. The CDR3 nucleotides read TGTGCCAGCAGCTTGGCACTGATGAACACTGAAGCTTTCTTT. Its translation is CASSLALMNTEAFF.

This clonotype was counted between two and nine times. The V and J genes are TRBV29-1 and TRBJ1-1, with D possibly being TRBD1 (5 bases). The CDR3 is 11 residues long. CDR1 is SQVTM, CDR2 ANQGSEA, per germline. CDR3 sequence (DNA): TGCCTCGGAGGGGAGAACACTGAAGCTTTCTTT. It specifies CLGGENTEAFF.

This clonotype was counted ten times or more. J is TRBJ1-1 and V is TRBV20-1, with D possibly being TRBD1 (6 bases). This CDR3 has 14 amino acids. Germline CDR1 reads DFQATT; CDR2 reads SNEGSKA (reference sequence). Trimming cost V 3 bases and J 1 base, with 12 bases left between them. The CDR3, as DNA: TGCAGTGCTAGCCGGGACACCCAGAACACTGAAGCTTTCTTT. Translating it yields CSASRDTQNTEAFF.

The genes are TRBV2 and TRBJ1-5, with D perhaps matching TRBD1 (6 bases). The germline CDR1 and CDR2 sequences are SNHLY and FYNNEI. CDR3 length: 12 residues. V lost 6 bases and J lost 7, with 10 bases in between. The CDR3 DNA follows: TGTGCCAGCAGGTACAGGGAACAGCCCCAGCATTTT. It translates to CASRYREQPQHF.

This clonotype has only a few counts. V and J are TRBV7-2 and TRBJ2-2, with D unresolved. This CDR3 region has 13 residues. Germline lookup yields CDR1 SGHTA and CDR2 FQGNSA. The ends were cut back, 3 bases at V and 5 bases at J, with 7 bases in the middle. The CDR3 loop is CASSLTRTGELFF. The CDR3 bases are TGTGCCAGCAGCTTGACGAGGACCGGGGAGCTGTTTTTT. Using reference TRBV7-2 and TRBJ2-2 for the parts outside the CDR3, the full variable domain is GAGVSQSPSNKVTEKGKDVELRCDPISGHTALYWYRQSLGQGLEFLIYFQGNSAPDKSGLPSDRFSAERTGGSVSTLTIQRTQQEDSAVYLCASSLTRTGELFFGEGSRLTVL.

The CDR3 region is CASSQQSPGAYYGYTF. The CDR3 region has the DNA TGCGCCAGCAGCCAACAATCCCCGGGGGCGTACTATGGCTACACCTTC. The chain employs TRBV4-3 and TRBJ1-2; possibly TRBD1 for D (6 bases). The CDR3 length is 16 residues. Germline V gene sequence: CDR1 LGHNA, CDR2 YSLEER. V was pared by 2 bases and J by 3 bases, with 16 bases between.

This clonotype was counted many times. The chain joins TRBV29-1 to TRBJ1-4; D call uncertain. From germline, CDR1 is SQVTM and CDR2 ANQGSEA. The CDR3 extends over 12 amino acids. The CDR3 here is CSVGETNEKLFF. Written as DNA, the CDR3 is TGCAGTGTAGGCGAGACTAATGAAAAACTGTTTTTT.

The rearrangement joins TRBV6-6 to TRBJ1-6; D not certain. V was shortened by 2 bases and J by 10 bases, with 9 bases between the two germline ends. CDR3 length: 13 amino acids. In germline, CDR1 is MNHNY, CDR2 SVGAGI (reference sequence). The CDR3 DNA follows: TGTGCCAGCAGTTACGGTGGGAAATCACCCCTCCACTTT. It codes for CASSYGGKSPLHF.

This clonotype was seen only a few times. V usage is TRBV7-8 and J usage is TRBJ1-1; D possibly corresponds to TRBD1 (5 bases). The CDR3 length is 13 residues. Germline lookup yields CDR1 SGHVS and CDR2 FQNEAQ. V was pared by 7 bases and J by 4 bases, with 13 bases between. Here the CDR3 DNA reads TGTGCCAGCAAACGGGGGGAGACCACTGAAGCTTTCTTT. Residues: CASKRGETTEAFF.

V and J are TRBV20-1 and TRBJ2-5, with D uncertain. V lost 3 bases to trimming and J lost 5 bases, with 7 bases between them. Germline CDR1 is DFQATT and CDR2 is SNEGSKA (reference sequence). The CDR3 totals 11 residues. CDR3 residues: CSARKTETQYF. The CDR3 coding sequence is TGCAGTGCTAGGAAAACGGAGACCCAGTACTTC.

The chain couples TRBV6-2 or TRBV6-3 to TRBJ1-3; 7 bases agree with TRBD1. Germline assignment: CDR1 MNHEY and CDR2 SVGEGT. There are 14 residues in the CDR3. The junction had 2 bases not matched to a gene; V was cut back by 6 bases and J by 0 bases. CDR3 sequence reads: CASRRDSSGNTIYF. The CDR3 region has the DNA TGTGCCAGCAGACGGGACAGCTCTGGAAACACCATATATTTT.

The genes are TRBV20-1 and TRBJ2-5; TRBD2 matches 13 bases. The CDR3 runs 16 residues. Germline CDR1 is DFQATT and CDR2 is SNEGSKA (reference sequence). V shed 3 bases and J 5 bases; nucleotides not matched to a gene: 9. Here the CDR3 reads CSASRTSGGGMETQYF. The CDR3 DNA follows: TGCAGTGCTAGCCGGACTAGCGGGGGAGGGATGGAGACCCAGTACTTC.

This clonotype has ten or more counts. The CDR3 bases are TGCAGCGTTGCAGGCCTCATGAACACTGAAGCTTTCTTT. Its protein is CSVAGLMNTEAFF. The gene calls are TRBV29-1 and TRBJ1-1; no clear D gene. In germline, CDR1 is SQVTM, CDR2 ANQGSEA. The CDR3 contains 13 residues. V was trimmed by 4 bases and J by 0 bases, leaving 9 bases between them.

This clonotype was seen more than once but under ten times. The V gene is TRBV4-3, the J gene TRBJ2-1; D gene unclear. CDR3 size: 15 residues. Germline CDR1 LGHNA, CDR2 YSLEER. V dropped 0 bases and J dropped 4 bases, with 10 bases sitting between them. The CDR3 loop is CASSQDRTPYNEQFF. Here the CDR3 DNA reads TGCGCCAGCAGCCAAGATCGAACTCCGTACAATGAGCAGTTCTTC.

This clonotype came up a few times. This sequence joins TRBV15 and TRBJ2-4; a weak D match, TRBD2 (5 bases). Trimming removed 6 bases at V and 3 bases at J, with 9 bases between. Germline V gene lookup returns CDR1 LNHNV and CDR2 YYDKDF (reference sequence). The CDR3 loop spans 13 amino acids. CDR3 loop: CATSLEGKNIQYF. The CDR3 DNA follows: TGTGCCACCAGTTTAGAGGGCAAAAACATTCAGTACTTC.

This clonotype was detected once. This CDR3 is CASSPIRRESNEQFF. For the CDR3, the DNA is TGTGCCAGCTCACCAATCCGCAGGGAGAGCAATGAGCAGTTCTTC. This chain links TRBV18 with TRBJ2-1, with D perhaps assigned TRBD1 or TRBD2 (5 bases each). CDR3 length: 15 amino acids. V was clipped by 2 bases and J by 6 bases, with 14 bases between them. Germline-derived CDR1 and CDR2 are KGHSH and LQKENI. Full variable domain (rest looked up from reference TRBV18 and TRBJ2-1): NAGVMQNPRHLVRRRGQEARLRCSPMKGHSHVYWYRQLPEEGLKFMVYLQKENIIDESGMPKERFSAEFPKEGPSILRIQQVVRGDSAAYFCASSPIRRESNEQFFGPGTRLTVL.

This clonotype showed up just a few times. V gene TRBV7-9 combines with J gene TRBJ1-6, with 9 bases identical to TRBD1. CDR1 is SEHNR and CDR2 is FQNEAQ in the germline V gene (reference sequence). This CDR3 has 15 amino acids. V was clipped by 5 bases and J by 6 bases; unmatched bases: 5. The chain's CDR3 is CASSLKTGGNSPLHF. CDR3 bases: TGTGCCAGCAGCCTAAAGACAGGGGGTAATTCACCCCTCCACTTT.